This record covers a single TCR beta chain. The CDR3 consists of 18 residues. V dropped 3 bases and J dropped 0 bases, with 20 bases sitting between them. In germline, CDR1 is MNHNS, CDR2 SASEGT. This specimen comes from a study of T cells in tuberculosis. Study information: T cells were selected with CD1B tetramers loaded with glucose monomycolate.

Cells were sorted from thawed PBMC rested overnight and stained with GMM-loaded CD1B tetramer, viability dye and anti-CD3. The CD1B tetramers carried C32 glucose monomycolate purified from Rhodococcus equi. About 94,000 tetramer-negative cells were sorted from each donor. The assay was immunoSEQ multiplex PCR, and TCRdb's table has in-frame clones only and misses some. The sample shows 80,000 to 100,000 clones, approximately 91% of them seen only once. The sequencing sample was made of CD1b-GMM tetramer-negative cells sorted from PBMCs. The chain links TRBV6-1 to TRBJ1-1; D perhaps matches TRBD1 (5 bases). This receptor was taken from an adult woman with latent tuberculosis. In nucleotides, the CDR3 is TGTGCCAGCAGTGAGTGGGGCAGGGCCCGGGTAATGAACACTGAAGCTTTCTTT. This encodes CASSEWGRARVMNTEAFF.